These 19 T cell receptor beta chains share one sample of origin, sequenced in a study of monozygotic twins with inflammatory bowel disease (dated by TCRdb to about 2019). The library was produced with 5' RACE. The sequencing machine was an Illumina HiSeq 2500. Following reprocessing of the reads by TCRdb, the data hold one row per CDR3 protein sequence and no DNA is available. The sample table gives some 330,000 distinct CDR3 sequences. The top ten hold 5.6% of the sample. Sample: blood. These receptors came from a human donor with ulcerative colitis or Crohn's disease, or a healthy co-twin of an affected twin (not recorded which).

The V gene is TRBV30, the J gene TRBJ2-5; TCRdb picks TRBD1, but there is no DNA to check that call. The CDR3 loop spans 18 amino acids. The V gene's germline CDR1 is GTSNPN and CDR2 SVGIG (reference sequence). The CDR3 sequence is CAWRPPRTGLLYQETQYF.

The rearrangement joins TRBV28 to TRBJ1-3. Germline V gene sequence: CDR1 MDHEN, CDR2 SYDVKM. This CDR3 is built from 14 residues. CDR3 protein: CASSLDASGNTIYF.

V is TRBV7-2 and J is TRBJ2-7; TCRdb designates TRBD2, a call that cannot be tested without DNA. The CDR3 extends over 13 amino acids. Germline V gives CDR1 SGHTA, CDR2 FQGNSA. The CDR3 is CASARLGSHEQYF.

The chain's CDR3 is CASTPLNSYNEQFF. The genes are TRBV6-1 and TRBJ2-1; TCRdb lists TRBD2, though no DNA is available to test this call. This CDR3 is 14 amino acids long. Germline V lookup: CDR1 MNHNS, CDR2 SASEGT.

The rearrangement links TRBV2 to TRBJ1-3. This CDR3 region has 14 residues. The germline gives CDR1 SNHLY, CDR2 FYNNEI. The CDR3 loop is CASRETFSGNTIYF.

The chain has TRBV7-9 and TRBJ2-7. The germline CDR1 and CDR2 sequences are SEHNR and FQNEAQ (reference sequence). The CDR3 extends over 15 amino acids. The CDR3 here is CASSDQPRAAYEQYF.

The genes are TRBV7-7 and TRBJ2-2. This CDR3 is 13 amino acids long. CDR1 is SSHAT and CDR2 is FNYEAQ in the germline V gene (reference sequence). The CDR3 loop reads CASSQKNTGELFF.

V and J are TRBV7-2 and TRBJ2-7; TCRdb's D gene call, TRBD1, goes unchecked for lack of DNA. The CDR3 totals 14 residues. CDR1 SGHTA and CDR2 FQGNSA come from the germline V gene. CDR3 region: CASTELGGSYEQYF.

The chain employs TRBV3-1 and TRBJ2-7. This CDR3 region has 12 residues. Germline CDR1 is LGHDT and CDR2 is YNNKEL (reference sequence). The chain's CDR3 is CASSQKAYEQYF.

V gene TRBV6-2 or TRBV6-3 combines with J gene TRBJ2-7; as DNA is missing, the TRBD2 call by TCRdb cannot be tested. Per the germline V gene, CDR1 is MNHEY and CDR2 is SVGEGT. The CDR3 is 16 residues long. CDR3 protein: CSSSYSKTSGPYEQYF.

The chain employs TRBV30 and TRBJ2-7. Germline assignment: CDR1 GTSNPN and CDR2 SVGIG (reference sequence). The CDR3 length is 11 residues. This chain's CDR3 is CAWSLPGEQYF.

This chain connects TRBV28 to TRBJ2-2; with no DNA, the TCRdb D assignment of TRBD1 cannot be verified. This CDR3 has 15 residues. The V gene's germline CDR1 is MDHEN and CDR2 SYDVKM. CDR3 protein: CASSWTGGWTGELFF.

This chain uses TRBV7-3 with TRBJ1-6. From germline, CDR1 is SGHTA and CDR2 FQGTGA. The CDR3 is made up of 13 amino acids. CDR3 sequence reads: CASSQGSNSPLHF. Drawing the rest from reference TRBV7-3 and TRBJ1-6, the complete variable domain is GAGVSQTPSNKVTEKGKYVELRCDPISGHTALYWYRQSLGQGPEFLIYFQGTGAADDSGLPNDRFFAVRPEGSVSTLKIQRTERGDSAVYLCASSQGSNSPLHFGNGTRLTVT.

This CDR3 reads CSVKGGGETQYF. The J gene is TRBJ2-5, the V gene TRBV20-1; the D call from TCRdb, TRBD2, cannot be confirmed without DNA. Germline CDR1 is DFQATT and CDR2 is SNEGSKA (reference sequence). This CDR3 has 12 residues.

The chain joins TRBV29-1 to TRBJ2-5; TCRdb gives TRBD2 as the D gene, but with no DNA this cannot be confirmed. From germline, CDR1 is SQVTM and CDR2 ANQGSEA. The length of the CDR3 is 14 residues. CDR3 amino acids: CSVIRTSGIETQYF.

V and J are TRBV4-3 and TRBJ2-2; TCRdb reports TRBD1, a call that lacks DNA to check it against. The CDR3 is made up of 15 amino acids. The germline V gene encodes CDR1 LGHNA and CDR2 YSLEER. The CDR3 loop is CASSPKGAGGGELFF.

The chain recombines TRBV3-1 with TRBJ2-7. The length of the CDR3 is 12 residues. Germline CDR1 and CDR2: LGHDT and YNNKEL (reference sequence). CDR3 region: CASSRFSYEQYF.

V and J are TRBV12-3 or TRBV12-4 and TRBJ1-3. There are 14 residues in the CDR3. The CDR3 sequence: CASSSTESGNTIYF.

The CDR3 loop is CASSHQDSTGTEAFF. The chain joins TRBV4-3 to TRBJ1-1; TCRdb's D call of TRBD1 is untestable without DNA. Germline V gene sequence: CDR1 LGHNA, CDR2 YSLEER. The CDR3 spans 15 residues.